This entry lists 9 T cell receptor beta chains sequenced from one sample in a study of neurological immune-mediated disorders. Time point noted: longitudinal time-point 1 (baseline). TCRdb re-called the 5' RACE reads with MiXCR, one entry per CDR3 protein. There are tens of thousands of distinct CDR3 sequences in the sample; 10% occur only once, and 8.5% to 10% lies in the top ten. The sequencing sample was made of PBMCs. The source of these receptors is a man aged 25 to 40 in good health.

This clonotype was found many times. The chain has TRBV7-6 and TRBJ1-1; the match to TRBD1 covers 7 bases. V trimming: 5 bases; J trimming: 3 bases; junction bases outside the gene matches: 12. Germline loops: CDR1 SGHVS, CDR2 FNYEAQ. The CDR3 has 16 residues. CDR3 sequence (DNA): TGTGCCAGCAGCGCGGACAGGATGGCCCTTCACACTGAAGCTTTCTTT. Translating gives CASSADRMALHTEAFF.

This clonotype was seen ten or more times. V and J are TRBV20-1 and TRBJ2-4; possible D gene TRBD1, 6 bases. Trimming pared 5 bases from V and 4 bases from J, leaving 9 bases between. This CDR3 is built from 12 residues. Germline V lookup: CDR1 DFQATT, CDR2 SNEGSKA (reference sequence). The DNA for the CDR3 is TGCAGTGCTGAAGACAGGAAAAACATTCAGTACTTC. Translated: CSAEDRKNIQYF.

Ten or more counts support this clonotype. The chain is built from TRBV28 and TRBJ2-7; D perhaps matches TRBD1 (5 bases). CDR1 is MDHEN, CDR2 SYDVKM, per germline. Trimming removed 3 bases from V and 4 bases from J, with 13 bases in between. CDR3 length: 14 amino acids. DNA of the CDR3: TGTGCCAGCAGTTTGGACGCAGGGCGATACGAGCAGTACTTC. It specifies CASSLDAGRYEQYF.

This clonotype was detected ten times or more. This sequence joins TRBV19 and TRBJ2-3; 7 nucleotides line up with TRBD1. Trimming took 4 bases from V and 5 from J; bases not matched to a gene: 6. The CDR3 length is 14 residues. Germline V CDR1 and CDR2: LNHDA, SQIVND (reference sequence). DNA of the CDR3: TGTGCCAGTAGTAAGAACAGGGGAGTAGATACGCAGTATTTT. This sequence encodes CASSKNRGVDTQYF.

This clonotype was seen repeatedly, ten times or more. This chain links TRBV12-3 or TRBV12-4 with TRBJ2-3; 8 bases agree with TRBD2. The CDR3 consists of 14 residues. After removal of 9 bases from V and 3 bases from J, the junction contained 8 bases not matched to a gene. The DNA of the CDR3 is TGTGCCAGTTCCCTAGCGGGTGCAACAGATACGCAGTATTTT. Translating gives CASSLAGATDTQYF.

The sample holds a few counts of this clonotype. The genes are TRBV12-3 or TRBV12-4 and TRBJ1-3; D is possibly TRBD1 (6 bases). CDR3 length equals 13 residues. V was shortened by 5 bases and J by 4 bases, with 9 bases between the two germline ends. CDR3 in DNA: TGTGCCAGCAGTCCCGGGACAGGAAACACCATATATTTT. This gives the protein CASSPGTGNTIYF.

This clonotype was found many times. CDR3 region: CASRLPRGTSSNNEQYF. The CDR3 coding sequence is TGTGCCAGCAGACTACCACGTGGGACTAGCTCGAACAACGAGCAGTACTTC. The rearrangement links TRBV28 to TRBJ2-7, with 9 bases lining up with TRBD2. Looked up from germline, CDR1 is MDHEN and CDR2 is SYDVKM. J was trimmed by 5 bases and V by 6 bases; bases with no gene match: 17. This CDR3 contains 17 residues.

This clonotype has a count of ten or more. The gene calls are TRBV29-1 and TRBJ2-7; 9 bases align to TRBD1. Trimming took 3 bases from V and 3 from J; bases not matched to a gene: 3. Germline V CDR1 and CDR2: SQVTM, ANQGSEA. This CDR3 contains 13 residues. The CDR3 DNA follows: TGCAGCGTTGAGGGACAGGGAGGCTACGAGCAGTACTTC. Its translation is CSVEGQGGYEQYF.

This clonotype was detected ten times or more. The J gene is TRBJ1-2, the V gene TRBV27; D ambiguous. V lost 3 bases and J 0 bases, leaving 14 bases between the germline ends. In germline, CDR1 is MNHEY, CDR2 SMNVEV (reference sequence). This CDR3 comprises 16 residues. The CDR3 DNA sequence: TGTGCCAGCAGTTTCAGACCCGATCCGGCTAACTATGGCTACACCTTC. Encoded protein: CASSFRPDPANYGYTF.